The following is a T cell receptor beta chain sequence with its context. This clonotype occurred a few times. No cognate antigen has been identified for it. No base qualities exist here, and no much larger clone lies one base off it. The data were obtained in a study of blood T cells in healthy people across ages (dated by TCRdb to 2014 to 2015). In the study overall: In model experiments, template switching captured about one uniquely barcoded TCR beta cDNA molecule for every two T cells. Donors of different ages were randomly distributed across sequencing lanes to avoid experimental bias. Using deep sequencing normalized with unique cDNA molecular identifiers, the study measured how TCR beta repertoire diversity changes with age. For two donors (one aged 18 to 29 and one aged 80 or older), the study analyzed two additional independent replicas of 1 million unique cDNA reads from the same blood draw. Four age groups were formed from the donors: young (average approximately 15 years), middle-aged (around 41), aged (approximately 60) and long-lived (82). The research as a whole found: Conclusive comparison of naive and antigen-experienced compartments was prevented by the profiling of bulk unsorted PBMCs. A strong correlation was found between observed TCR beta diversity and the percentage of naive T cells measured by flow cytometry. Compared with the aged group, more naive CD4+ T cells, fewer expanded clones and increased TCR diversity were shown by the long-lived group, suggesting age selection. Estimates of total diversity from one million sequenced T cells were regarded as lower bounds and underestimates. Because the CMV infection status of the donors was unknown, age-related changes in expanded clonotypes may potentially have been confounded. Observed TCR beta diversity per million T cells fell roughly linearly with age, and a significant reduction was already apparent by age approximately 40.

Systemically healthy Caucasian individuals from Russia, roughly 40 in total and aged about 6 to 90 years, were included as donors. Around 10 milliliters of peripheral blood were collected from each donor into EDTA-treated Vacutainer tubes. Ficoll-Paque density-gradient centrifugation was used to isolate PBMCs, with at least 6.5 million per sample. Total RNA was extracted from PBMCs with Trizol reagent, with at least 6 micrograms obtained per sample. Naive CD45RAhigh/CD27high T cell percentages were measured by flow cytometry on a PBMC aliquot from every donor. Library preparation used 5' RACE. The sequencer was an Illumina HiSeq 2500. A second roughly 6 to 12 cycle PCR used a sample-barcoded 5' primer and a J-beta primer mix. Each TCR beta cDNA molecule received a unique molecular identifier from a template-switch 5' adaptor carrying 12 random nucleotides. Each sample yielded at least 2.5 million CDR3-containing paired-end reads. The Mint cDNA synthesis kit, primed by a TRBC-specific oligonucleotide, was used to synthesize first-strand cDNA from all RNA. Following uracil-DNA glycosylase treatment, all cDNA underwent a first 18-cycle PCR with the universal primers M1SS and BC2_uni_R. As for the original processing: Normalization of each sample was performed by random selection of 1 million high-quality reads, each carrying a distinct molecular identifier. Instead of being binned into consensus sequences, reads with shared molecular identifiers were discarded. CDR3 identification, clonotype clustering and error correction used MiTCR with a Q25 quality threshold and the strictest error-elimination algorithm. A nonparametric unseen species model using Euler transformation provided a lower-bound estimate of total TCR beta diversity. TCRdb passed the public sequencing reads through fastp at Q25 and MiXCR, retaining productive beta sequences. Each CDR3 protein gets just one entry, which takes the most common genes and DNA from the rows behind it. TCRdb, rather than the study authors, made the V and J calls. Across this sample there are 910,000 or so distinct CDR3 sequences, with about 53% seen only once. Around 21% of the sample is taken by the ten largest.

The trim is 7 bases for V and 4 bases for J, with a gap of 19 bases between the germline ends. The CDR3 numbers 15 residues from cysteine through phenylalanine. Only the CDR3 DNA is retained, 45 bases long and in frame from the first base. The germline V gene supplies CDR1 SGHTA and CDR2 FQGNSA. Source material: blood. The TCR sequence derives from a woman in her fifties or sixties in good health. This sequence uses TRBV7-2 and TRBJ2-5; the D gene remains uncertain. For the CDR3, the sequence is CASTLIGVGPETQYF. At the DNA level, the sequence is TGTGCCAGCACCCTTATAGGAGTGGGTCCAGAGACCCAGTACTTC.